One and the same sample provided the 13 T cell receptor beta chains below, sequenced in a study of Graves' ophthalmopathy and Graves' hyperthyroidism. Amplified TCR beta CDR3 regions were obtained using RNA transcripts as template. Following a first-round RT-PCR that used HTBI primers, a second-round multiplex PCR was carried out. Each CDR3 protein is one row after TCRdb ran MiXCR on the multiplex PCR reads. The profile shows around 1,200,000 distinct CDR3 sequences, 35% to 40% of them singletons. Sequenced input: peripheral blood or thyroid tissue (not recorded which). Every receptor here comes from an adult man with Graves' hyperthyroidism.

This clonotype was recorded many times. The rearrangement uses TRBV19 and TRBJ1-5, with D possibly TRBD1 on 5 matching bases. Trimming removed 7 bases from V and 6 bases from J, with 13 bases in between. CDR3 length: 13 residues. The germline gives CDR1 LNHDA, CDR2 SQIVND (reference sequence). The CDR3 loop is CASTRTGGQPQHF. The CDR3 bases are TGTGCCAGTACTCGTACAGGCGGTCAGCCCCAGCATTTT.

The rearrangement links TRBV27 to TRBJ1-4; D is unclear. The CDR3 is 13 residues long. Germline-derived CDR1 and CDR2 are MNHEY and SMNVEV (reference sequence). Between the trimmed V and J ends, which lost 10 bases and 10 bases, there was a span of 19 bases. CDR3: CATAATNSGKLFF. CDR3 DNA sequence: TGTGCCACCGCCGCAACAAACTCAGGAAAACTGTTTTTT.

This clonotype came up many times. V usage is TRBV5-1 and J usage is TRBJ2-7, with 8 positions matching TRBD2. This CDR3 has 13 amino acids. Germline V CDR1 and CDR2: SGHRS, YFSETQ. V shed 7 bases and J 4 bases; nucleotides not matched to a gene: 7. CDR3 sequence (DNA): TGCGCCAGCTCCTCGGGGGGGCTGTACGAGCAGTACTTC. This translates into CASSSGGLYEQYF. Full variable domain (remainder filled in from reference TRBV5-1 and TRBJ2-7): KAGVTQTPRYLIKTRGQQVTLSCSPISGHRSVSWYQQTPGQGLQFLFEYFSETQRNKGNFPGRFSGRQFSNSRSEMNVSTLELGDSALYLCASSSGGLYEQYFGPGTRLTVT.

This clonotype came up many times. V is TRBV25-1 and J is TRBJ2-7; the D is unclear. Trimming cost V 1 base and J 6 bases, with 10 bases left between them. This CDR3 has 13 amino acids. Germline V gene lookup returns CDR1 MGHDK and CDR2 SYGVNS. The CDR3 coding sequence is TGTGCCAGCAGTGAATTTCCCTCCCGCGAGCAGTACTTC. It encodes CASSEFPSREQYF.

The V gene is TRBV7-8, the J gene TRBJ2-3; D gene ambiguous. Germline V CDR1 and CDR2: SGHVS, FQNEAQ. V lost 3 bases to trimming and J lost 1 base, with 11 bases between them. The CDR3 spans 15 residues. CDR3 DNA sequence: TGTGCCAGCAGCTTTGGGCCGGCGGGCACAGATACGCAGTATTTT. Its protein is CASSFGPAGTDTQYF.

Remarks on this clonotype: A much larger clone lies a single base off, so this may be a read error. The chain employs TRBV5-4 and TRBJ2-7, with D possibly being TRBD1 or TRBD2 (6 bases each). The ends were cut back, 4 bases at V and 3 bases at J, with 26 bases in the middle. CDR1 and CDR2 (germline): SGHNT, YYREEE (reference sequence). This CDR3 has 18 residues. As DNA, the CDR3 is TGTGCCAGCAGCGTCGCGGGACACGAGGGCCGGCCAAACTACGAGCAGTACTTC. Translated: CASSVAGHEGRPNYEQYF.

This clonotype has a handful of counts. J is TRBJ1-4 and V is TRBV13; D remains unclear. The CDR3 is 14 amino acids. V was clipped by 2 bases and J by 5 bases, with 9 bases between them. From germline, CDR1 is PRHDT and CDR2 FYEKMQ (reference sequence). The CDR3 DNA reads as TGTGCCAGCAGCTTACAGACGGGAAATGAAAAACTGTTTTTT. Its translation: CASSLQTGNEKLFF.

Note on this clonotype: An end of the junction does not agree with germline; a read error may underlie this. CDR3 protein: CASSQDSVNHGYTF. CDR3 DNA: TGTGCCAGCAGCCAAGATAGCGTTAACCATGGCTACACCTTC. The rearrangement links TRBV11-2 to TRBJ1-2; D not certain. There are 14 residues in the CDR3. Germline V gives CDR1 SGHAT, CDR2 FQNNGV.

This clonotype has at least ten counts. The V call is TRBV7-6, the J call TRBJ1-1, with D unresolved. The V gene lost 5 bases and the J gene lost 5 bases, with 15 bases spanning the gap. Germline values: CDR1 SGHVS, CDR2 FNYEAQ. CDR3 length: 14 amino acids. The CDR3 region is CASSQPPLGTEAFF. The CDR3 coding sequence is TGTGCCAGCAGCCAACCCCCTTTAGGGACTGAAGCTTTCTTT.

V gene TRBV12-3 or TRBV12-4 combines with J gene TRBJ2-2; TRBD1 is a possible D gene (6 bases). CDR3 length: 17 amino acids. V lost 5 bases and J lost 6, with 22 bases in between. DNA for the CDR3: TGTGCCAGCAGTCCCCAACCCGGGACACGATCCGCCGGGGAGCTGTTTTTT. Translating it yields CASSPQPGTRSAGELFF.

This clonotype was counted at least ten times. The rearrangement uses TRBV7-8 and TRBJ2-7; 8 nucleotides line up with TRBD2. CDR3 length: 15 amino acids. V lost 1 base and J lost 4; bases outside the gene matches: 6. CDR1 and CDR2 (germline): SGHVS, FQNEAQ. This CDR3 is CASSLDSGGRYEQYF. The CDR3, as DNA: TGTGCCAGCAGCTTAGACAGCGGGGGCCGATACGAGCAGTACTTC.

In its sample, this clonotype was seen many times. V usage is TRBV12-3 or TRBV12-4 and J usage is TRBJ1-2; no reliable D call. V lost 3 bases and J 8 bases, leaving 16 bases between the germline ends. This CDR3 is 14 amino acids long. The CDR3 nucleotides are TGTGCCAGCAGTTTCAAGCCAGAGGCGGGAGGCTACACCTTC. As protein: CASSFKPEAGGYTF.

The V and J genes are TRBV6-2 or TRBV6-3 and TRBJ1-3; D is unresolved. The CDR3 sequence is 15 residues long. CDR1 and CDR2 from the germline V gene are MNHEY and SVGEGT. Trimming pared 0 bases from V and 0 bases from J, leaving 6 bases between. The CDR3: CASSYSSFSGNTIYF. The CDR3 bases are TGTGCCAGCAGTTACTCGAGTTTCTCTGGAAACACCATATATTTT.